The 19 T cell receptor beta chains below were found in one sample sequenced in a study of T cells in women clearing cervical HPV infection. Only in-frame clones appear in the TCRdb table, and some are missing; sequencing was by immunoSEQ multiplex PCR. The sample totals 25,000 to 35,000 clones. The sample was blood buffy coat. The receptors were sampled from a woman between 18 and 70 years old with a cervical HPV16 infection that either progressed to CIN3+ or cleared (not recorded which).

On this clone itself: The observed sequence ends 3 residues before the CDR3 terminus, with the missing tail filled in from the germline J gene. This sequence joins TRBV5-1 and TRBJ2-7, with 9 bases aligning to TRBD1. CDR3 length equals 16 residues. Per the germline V gene, CDR1 is SGHRS and CDR2 is YFSETQ. After removal of 2 bases from V and 1 base from J, the junction contained 7 bases not matched to a gene. The CDR3 here is CASSLSGTGSSYEQYF. The DNA read from the CDR3 is TGCGCCAGCAGCTTATCCGGGACAGGGTCGTCCTACGAG. The variable domain in full, completed from reference TRBV5-1 and TRBJ2-7, reads KAGVTQTPRYLIKTRGQQVTLSCSPISGHRSVSWYQQTPGQGLQFLFEYFSETQRNKGNFPGRFSGRQFSNSRSEMNVSTLELGDSALYLCASSLSGTGSSYEQYFGPGTRLTVT.

Regarding this clone: The read halts 3 residues ahead of the CDR3 end, with the missing end drawn from the germline J gene. The V and J genes are TRBV19 and TRBJ2-7; the match to TRBD1 covers 7 bases. This CDR3 spans 14 amino acids. Germline CDR1 LNHDA, CDR2 SQIVND (reference sequence). J was trimmed by 3 bases and V by 6 bases; bases with no gene match: 8. CDR3 DNA (partial): TGTGCCAGTAGCCGACAGGGTAGGAGCTACGAG. This encodes CASSRQGRSYE. The whole CDR3 is CASSRQGRSYEQYF. The full variable domain, rest sourced from reference TRBV19 and TRBJ2-7, is DGGITQSPKYLFRKEGQNVTLSCEQNLNHDAMYWYRQDPGQGLRLIYYSQIVNDFQKGDIAEGYSVSREKKESFPLTVTSAQKNPTAFYLCASSRQGRSYEQYFGPGTRLTVT.

Remarks on this clone: The observed sequence ends 3 residues before the CDR3 terminus, with the missing tail filled in from the germline J gene. The V and J genes are TRBV20-1 and TRBJ2-7, with 10 bases aligning to TRBD2. The CDR3 length is 14 residues. The germline V gene encodes CDR1 DFQATT and CDR2 SNEGSKA (reference sequence). V lost 4 bases and J lost 3; bases outside the gene matches: 6. The CDR3 region is CSAIRTSGVYEQYF. The covered CDR3 bases are TGCAGTGCTATACGGACTAGCGGAGTCTACGAG.

Worth noting for this clone: The read halts 3 residues ahead of the CDR3 end, with the missing end drawn from the germline J gene. This chain links TRBV2 with TRBJ1-6; D unresolved. Looked up from germline, CDR1 is SNHLY and CDR2 is FYNNEI. V was cut by 6 bases and J by 8 bases, with 23 bases left in between. The CDR3 is made up of 17 amino acids. CDR3 protein: CASREGWQQGGHSPLHF. The part of the CDR3 DNA that was read is TGTGCCAGCAGGGAGGGCTGGCAGCAAGGTGGTCATTCACCC.

Concerning this clone itself: The sequence runs out 3 residues before the end of the CDR3; the remainder is reconstructed from the germline J gene. The chain uses TRBV19 and TRBJ1-4; 7 positions match TRBD1. In germline, CDR1 is LNHDA, CDR2 SQIVND (reference sequence). V dropped 3 bases and J dropped 3; count of bases not matched to a gene: 1. CDR3 length equals 14 residues. Incomplete CDR3 DNA: TGTGCCAGTAGTATCACAGGGGCTAATGAAAAA. Encoded protein: CASSITGANEK. The entire CDR3 protein reads CASSITGANEKLFF.

With respect to this clone: The sequence runs out 3 residues before the end of the CDR3; the remainder is reconstructed from the germline J gene. The genes are TRBV20-1 and TRBJ2-1; 9 bases are shared with TRBD1. V was clipped by 1 base and J by 4 bases; unmatched bases: 5. Per the germline V gene, CDR1 is DFQATT and CDR2 is SNEGSKA (reference sequence). The CDR3 consists of 15 residues. CDR3 DNA, as far as it was read: TGCAGTGCTAGAGCCGCCGGGACAGGGTACAATGAG. This translates into CSARAAGTGYNE. The entire CDR3 is CSARAAGTGYNEQFF.

Remarks on this clone: The read ends 3 residues before the CDR3 terminus; that terminus is restored from the germline J gene. The chain recombines TRBV18 with TRBJ1-2, with D tentatively TRBD1 (6 bases). This CDR3 is built from 14 residues. CDR1 KGHSH and CDR2 LQKENI come from the germline V gene. The DNA read from the CDR3 is TGTGCCAGCTCCCAGGACCTGGGGGCTCGAGAC. It specifies CASSQDLGARD. The full CDR3 reads CASSQDLGARDYTF.

Points on this clone: The sequence runs out 3 residues before the end of the CDR3; the remainder is reconstructed from the germline J gene. This rearrangement joins TRBV6-1 to TRBJ2-6; no clear D gene. Germline loops: CDR1 MNHNS, CDR2 SASEGT. V shed 4 bases and J shed 1 base, with 8 bases lying between them. The CDR3 is 15 amino acids. The CDR3 sequence is CASSAGPSGANVLTF. The CDR3 DNA, read in part, is TGTGCCAGCAGTGCTGGCCCTTCTGGGGCCAACGTC.

Remarks on this clone: The read comes to an end 3 residues before the CDR3 does, leaving the germline J gene to fill in the end. V gene TRBV19 combines with J gene TRBJ1-1, with D possibly TRBD1 on 5 matching bases. The length of the CDR3 is 14 residues. V was trimmed by 8 bases and J by 4 bases, leaving 17 bases between them. Germline V gene lookup returns CDR1 LNHDA and CDR2 SQIVND (reference sequence). Here the CDR3 reads CASYKTPGGTEAFF. The covered CDR3 bases are TGTGCCAGTTATAAGACTCCCGGGGGCACTGAA.

About this clone itself: The read ends 3 residues early relative to the CDR3; the germline J gene fills the gap. The chain employs TRBV30 and TRBJ2-2, with TRBD2 matching over 9 bases. V dropped 4 bases and J dropped 6; count of bases not matched to a gene: 12. CDR1 is GTSNPN and CDR2 is SVGIG in the germline V gene (reference sequence). The length of the CDR3 is 16 residues. The CDR3 bases that were read are TGTGCCTGGACCCCATGGGGGCGGGGGGGCCCCGGGGAG. Protein product: CAWTPWGRGGPGE. The full CDR3 sequence reads CAWTPWGRGGPGELFF.

Points on this clone: The CDR3 end lies 3 residues beyond the end of the read and is filled in from the germline J gene. The chain joins TRBV5-1 to TRBJ2-7; a weak D match, TRBD2 (5 bases). Germline assignment: CDR1 SGHRS and CDR2 YFSETQ. The CDR3 covers 15 residues. Trimming took 6 bases from V and 2 from J, leaving 18 bases between them. The CDR3 is CASTLTPGFTYEQYF. The CDR3 DNA, read in part, is TGCGCCAGCACCTTAACCCCGGGGTTCACCTACGAG.

This clone is classed as medium-sized (0.01 to 0.1%) by frequency. The read terminates 3 residues ahead of where the CDR3 ends, so the germline J gene completes it. The chain carries TRBV20-1 and TRBJ2-4; 12 nucleotides agree with TRBD2. Trimming removed 6 bases from V and 3 bases from J; junction bases left unmatched: 9. The CDR3 has 16 amino acids. Germline V gives CDR1 DFQATT, CDR2 SNEGSKA (reference sequence). This chain's CDR3 is CSARLAGDRDKNIQYF. The DNA read from the CDR3 is TGCAGTGCAAGACTAGCGGGGGATAGGGACAAAAACATT.

With respect to this clone: The observed sequence ends 3 residues before the CDR3 terminus, with the missing tail filled in from the germline J gene. This same CDR3 is encoded by further DNA sequences in the sample. The rearrangement links TRBV2 to TRBJ1-3, with TRBD1 matching over 8 bases. Per the germline V gene, CDR1 is SNHLY and CDR2 is FYNNEI. This CDR3 has 13 amino acids. V gave up 4 bases and J gave up 4 bases; unmatched junction bases: 0. Incomplete CDR3 DNA: TGTGCCAGCAGTGGGACAGGGGGAAACACC. It is translated as CASSGTGGNT. The complete CDR3 sequence is CASSGTGGNTIYF.

Details on this clone: The DNA ends 3 residues before the CDR3 does, and the rest of the CDR3 is filled in from the germline J gene. V gene TRBV7-3 combines with J gene TRBJ2-3; 10 bases align to TRBD2. Germline assignment: CDR1 SGHTA and CDR2 FQGTGA. The CDR3 is 15 amino acids. After removal of 5 bases from V and 6 bases from J, the junction contained 8 bases not matched to a gene. CDR3 DNA (partial): TGTGCCAGCAGCGCCCAGCGGGGGGGCATGGATACG. This translates into CASSAQRGGMDT. The full CDR3 reads CASSAQRGGMDTQYF.

In the case of this clone: The read falls 3 residues short of the CDR3 end, and the missing part is taken from the germline J gene. The chain carries TRBV6-2 or TRBV6-3 and TRBJ2-5, with D perhaps matching TRBD2 (6 bases). CDR3 length: 14 amino acids. Trimming removed 5 bases from V and 5 bases from J, with 15 bases in between. CDR1 is MNHEY, CDR2 SVGEGT, per germline. The CDR3 bases that were read are TGTGCCAGCAGTACAACTAGCTCGGGCGAGACC. Encoded protein: CASSTTSSGET. The whole CDR3 reads CASSTTSSGETQYF.

As to this clone: Coverage ceases 3 residues before the CDR3 finishes, and the germline J gene fills in the end. The chain recombines TRBV7-9 with TRBJ1-2; TRBD1 matches 8 bases. V dropped 3 bases and J dropped 3; count of bases not matched to a gene: 3. Germline V gene lookup returns CDR1 SEHNR and CDR2 FQNEAQ (reference sequence). The CDR3 contains 14 residues. The sequenced part of the CDR3 DNA is TGTGCCAGCAGCTTTATGGGACAGGACTATGGC. Translation: CASSFMGQDYG. The whole CDR3 protein is CASSFMGQDYGYTF.

As for this clone: The observed sequence ends 3 residues before the CDR3 terminus, with the missing tail filled in from the germline J gene. The V call is TRBV5-1, the J call TRBJ2-3; 11 bases are shared with TRBD2. Germline V lookup: CDR1 SGHRS, CDR2 YFSETQ. The CDR3 is 16 residues long. The CDR3 reads CASSFNPLAGEETQYF. The DNA read from the CDR3 is TGCGCCAGCAGCTTCAACCCACTAGCGGGGGAAGAGACG.

A note on this clone: The CDR3 end lies 3 residues beyond the end of the read and is filled in from the germline J gene. The rearrangement links TRBV13 to TRBJ1-2; possibly TRBD1 for D (5 bases). This CDR3 spans 17 amino acids. From germline, CDR1 is PRHDT and CDR2 FYEKMQ (reference sequence). The CDR3 spells CASSYPSGGEALDDYTF. The DNA read from the CDR3 is TGTGCCAGCAGTTATCCTAGCGGGGGGGAGGCTCTCGACGAC.

About this clone itself: The CDR3 end is not reached by the read, which stops 3 residues before it; the germline J gene fills it in. The identical CDR3 is also encoded by other nucleotide sequences in the sample. This sequence joins TRBV5-1 and TRBJ1-3, with a tentative D call TRBD1 (6 bases). CDR3 size: 17 residues. V was clipped by 4 bases and J by 2 bases, with 19 bases between them. The germline V gene encodes CDR1 SGHRS and CDR2 YFSETQ. CDR3 protein: CASSITRPGHTGNTIYF. The sequenced CDR3 bases are TGCGCCAGCAGCATCACTCGTCCGGGACATACTGGAAACACC.